A selection of T cell receptor beta chains follows, all from one sample in a study of regulatory T cells in long-lasting Graves disease. TCRdb fed the multiplex PCR reads into MiXCR, producing one record per CDR3 protein. The sample lists roughly 380,000 distinct CDR3 sequences, roughly a sixth occurring once. The sequencing used peripheral blood mononuclear cells (PBMCs), collected at new diagnosis, from a patient treated with antithyroid drugs. The receptors come from a female donor with Graves disease. CDR3s include the opening cysteine and the closing phenylalanine or tryptophan. The D gene is left open where the match is weak. Part of the rows lack a size; the others show once, few, many or a class for expanded clones.

many - TRBJ1-2 TRBV24-1 TGTGCCACCAGTGTAGGCAACTATGGCTACACCTTC CATSVGNYGYTF
many - TRBJ2-5 TRBV2 TGTGCCAGCAGTGACTCCCGACTGAGGGAGACCCAGTACTTC CASSDSRLRETQYF
many - TRBJ2-1 TRBV7-2 TGTGCCAGCAGCTTTAGGAGCTCCTACAATGAGCAGTTCTTC CASSFRSSYNEQFF
- - TRBJ1-2 TRBV5-1 TGCGCCAGCAGCCCGGACGGTGACTATGGCTACACCTTC CASSPDGDYGYTF
many - TRBJ1-2 TRBV3-1 TGTGCCAGCAGCCAAGCGCGGGGTCCCGTCTATGGCTACACCTTC CASSQARGPVYGYTF
few - TRBJ1-2 TRBV7-9 TGTGCCAGCAGCTCCCAGGGTATTCACTATGGCTACACCTTC CASSSQGIHYGYTF
many TRBD1 TRBJ2-5 TRBV19 TGTGCCAGTAGTGGCAGACAGGGGAGTACCCAAGAGACCCAGTACTTC CASSGRQGSTQETQYF
- - TRBJ2-1 TRBV6-1 TGTGCCAGCAGTGACAGGCGCTCCCTCCACAATGAGCAGTTCTTC CASSDRRSLHNEQFF
many - TRBJ1-3 TRBV3-1 TGTGCCAGCAGCCGGGAGGGGTCCTTTCCTGGAAACACCATATATTTT CASSREGSFPGNTIYF
many - TRBJ2-7 TRBV19 TGTGCCAGTAGTCACCTGGACAGTGTCTACGAGCAGTACTTC CASSHLDSVYEQYF
many - TRBJ1-1 TRBV4-3 TGCGCCAGCAGCCGAAGTGCAGTACCGAACACTGAAGCTTTCTTT CASSRSAVPNTEAFF
- - TRBJ1-1 TRBV4-3 TGCGCCAGCAGCCAAGATTGGGTGAACACTGAAGCTTTCTTT CASSQDWVNTEAFF
few - TRBJ1-1 TRBV18 TGTGCCAGCTCACCCAGGGAGCCAACTGAAGCTTTCTTT CASSPREPTEAFF
many - TRBJ1-5 TRBV12-3/TRBV12-4 TGTGCCAGCAGTTTATCAGGTTCGTCCCAGCATTTT CASSLSGSSQHF
many TRBD2 TRBJ2-1 TRBV7-9 TGTGCCAGCAGCCGGACTAGTCGGGAGCAGTTCTTC CASSRTSREQFF
many TRBD2 TRBJ2-7 TRBV6-1 TGTGCCAGCACCCCAGGCGGCGGGAGGGCCTACGAGCAGTACTTC CASTPGGGRAYEQYF
- TRBD1 TRBJ2-4 TRBV7-9 TGTGCCAGCAGCTTAGGGCAGGGGGTGAACATTCAGTACTTC CASSLGQGVNIQYF
many - TRBJ1-1 TRBV12-3/TRBV12-4 TGTGCCAGCAGTCCCATCCGGGACACCGCTGAAGCTTTCTTT CASSPIRDTAEAFF
- TRBD1 TRBJ1-1 TRBV5-1 TGCGCCAGCAGCCCGTTGGGACAGGGTGTTTACACTGAAGCTTTCTTT CASSPLGQGVYTEAFF
many TRBD1 TRBJ1-1 TRBV20-1 TGCAGTGCTAGAGATCTGTTGGACAGGGGCGACGCTGAAGCTTTCTTT CSARDLLDRGDAEAFF
many - TRBJ2-2 TRBV28 TGTGCCAGCAGTTCCGGACAGCTGAACACCGGGGAGCTGTTTTTT CASSSGQLNTGELFF
many - TRBJ2-3 TRBV7-2 TGTGCCAGCAGCTCCCGCGTCGATACGCAGTATTTT CASSSRVDTQYF
- - TRBJ2-1 TRBV6-1 TGTGCCAGCAGCCCTCAGACCTCCTACAATGAGCAGTTCTTC CASSPQTSYNEQFF
- - TRBJ2-1 TRBV5-1 TGCGCCAGCACCCGACTAGACACCTACAATGAGCAGTTCTTC CASTRLDTYNEQFF
- TRBD1 TRBJ2-7 TRBV6-2/TRBV6-3 TGTGCCATCCCCCGGACAGGGCACAAACTCCACGAGCAGTACTTC CAIPRTGHKLHEQYF
many TRBD1 TRBJ1-6 TRBV27 TGTGCCAGCAGTCGGGGAGGACAGGGGCGAAATTCACCCCTCCACTTT CASSRGGQGRNSPLHF
many - TRBJ2-2 TRBV3-1 TGTGCCAGCAGCCAAGAAGGTCTAAATGCCGGGGAGCTGTTTTTT CASSQEGLNAGELFF
many TRBD2 TRBJ2-1 TRBV7-9 TGTGCCAGCAGCTTAACTTGGCTGCTGAAGACTAGCAAATCCTACAATGAGCAGTTCTTC CASSLTWLLKTSKSYNEQFF
few TRBD1 TRBJ2-5 TRBV4-1 TGCGCCAGCAGCCAGTACACCGGGACAGTTCAAGAGACCCAGTACTTC CASSQYTGTVQETQYF
few - TRBJ1-4 TRBV10-3 TGTGCCATCACCCTGGACAGACCAACCGATAATGAAAAACTGTTTTTT CAITLDRPTDNEKLFF
many TRBD2 TRBJ2-2 TRBV20-1 TGCAGTGCTTCGCTAGCGGGCCGGGCGAACACCGGGGAGCTGTTTTTT CSASLAGRANTGELFF
- TRBD1 TRBJ1-1 TRBV19 TGTGCCAGTATGGGACAGGGGCGCACTGAAGCTTTCTTT CASMGQGRTEAFF
many - TRBJ1-5 TRBV10-3 TGTGCCATCAGTGCCTCTGAAGTTCAGGTACTCAATCAGCCCCAGCATTTT CAISASEVQVLNQPQHF
- TRBD2 TRBJ2-3 TRBV7-9 TGTGCCAGCAGTTTTAGCGGGGACCTCCTGTATTTT CASSFSGDLLYF
few - TRBJ2-5 TRBV5-1 TGCGCCAGCTCCCCCAACCACGGGGGAGTGGTTCGGGAGACCCAGTACTTC CASSPNHGGVVRETQYF
many - TRBJ1-2 TRBV20-1 TGCAGTGCTAGAGACAGTAACTATGGCTACACCTTC CSARDSNYGYTF
once TRBD2 TRBJ2-7 TRBV5-5 TGTGCCAGCAGCTTTAGGACCAGCGGGAGCTCCTACGAGCAGTACTTC CASSFRTSGSSYEQYF
few - TRBJ1-2 TRBV6-1 TGTGCCAGCAGTGATGGGATTCCTAGGGCCCTGGGCTACACCTTC CASSDGIPRALGYTF
many - TRBJ2-3 TRBV12-3/TRBV12-4 TGTGCCAGCAGTTTAGATGTCGGGATGGGTACGCAGTATTTT CASSLDVGMGTQYF
- - TRBJ2-3 TRBV2 TGTGCCAGCAGAGGTTTCACAGATACGCAGTATTTT CASRGFTDTQYF
many - TRBJ1-5 TRBV7-9 TGTGCCAGCAGCTTAGATAGTTTCGGGCAGCCCCAGCATTTT CASSLDSFGQPQHF
many - TRBJ1-1 TRBV11-2 TGTGCCAGCAGCTTATCCTTACAGGGCACTGAAGCTTTCTTT CASSLSLQGTEAFF
few - TRBJ2-1 TRBV11-3 TGTGCCAGCAGCTTAGTTCAGGGGATGGGTTACAATGAGCAGTTCTTC CASSLVQGMGYNEQFF
- - TRBJ1-4 TRBV2 TGTGCCTCCCTCGGATTTCGCCGGGGCGATGAAAAACTGTTTTTT CASLGFRRGDEKLFF
many - TRBJ1-4 TRBV2 TGTGCCAGCAACCTGTACGGTGGGGAAAAACTGTTTTTT CASNLYGGEKLFF
- - TRBJ2-1 TRBV27 TGTGCCAGCAGTTTACCTACTTTTGAATACGATGAGCAGTTCTTC CASSLPTFEYDEQFF
- - TRBJ1-6 TRBV28 TGTGCCAGCAGTTCCGGGACCAGGAATTCGCCCCTCCACTTT CASSSGTRNSPLHF
many TRBD1 TRBJ1-5 TRBV28 TGTGCCAGCAGTTTACACGGACAGGGAGGCAATCAGCCCCAGCATTTT CASSLHGQGGNQPQHF
many TRBD2 TRBJ2-1 TRBV27 TGTGCCAGCAGTGGGGGACTAGAGGAAAATTCCTACAATGAGCAGTTCTTC CASSGGLEENSYNEQFF
few - TRBJ1-6 TRBV20-1 TGCAGTGCTAGCTTCGGACTCAGTGTTAATTCACCCCTCCACTTT CSASFGLSVNSPLHF
many - TRBJ1-2 TRBV12-5 TGTGCTAGTGGTTTGGACCAGGTAGTCGTAACAGGAGAGTACGACCGCTATGGCTACACCTTC CASGLDQVVVTGEYDRYGYTF
many TRBD2 TRBJ2-1 TRBV13 TGTGCCAGCAGCGTCCGACTAGCGGGGGGATACAATGAGCAGTTCTTC CASSVRLAGGYNEQFF
- TRBD2 TRBJ2-3 TRBV24-1 TGTGCCACCAGTGCTGCGGGGGGCACAGATACGCAGTATTTT CATSAAGGTDTQYF
- - TRBJ2-7 TRBV7-2 TGTGCCAGCAGCCGAGGGACGGAACCCTACGAGCAGTACTTC CASSRGTEPYEQYF